The rows below give T cell receptor beta chains drawn from one sample of a study of cytomegalovirus exposure and HLA in healthy donors. The assay was immunoSEQ multiplex PCR, and TCRdb's table has in-frame clones only and misses some. Recorded for this sample: approximately 170,000 clones. Material for sequencing was PBMCs. These receptors all come from a woman aged 18-35 years in good health and CMV-seropositive. The CDR3 runs from the conserved cysteine through the conserved F or W. Each record gives: V gene, CDR3 protein.

V: TRBV18; CDR3: CASSPYRDNQPQHF
V: TRBV7-6; CDR3: CASSLVGISSGTAYNEQFF
V: TRBV7-2; CDR3: CASSLGAGGLEQFF
V: TRBV28; CDR3: CASSLSLPRGNGYTF
V: TRBV12-5; CDR3: CASGLTQVSPQHF
V: TRBV18; CDR3: CASSPTGTGIYEQYF
V: TRBV18; CDR3: CASGTGRDQPQHF
V: TRBV10-3; CDR3: CAISEKGGVWYGYTF
V: TRBV6-1; CDR3: CATTRDRSGYTF
V: TRBV5-1; CDR3: CASNKRTNNEQFF
V: TRBV29-1; CDR3: CSDRSGRACGELFF
V: TRBV5-4; CDR3: CASSLSGRALSEQYF
V: TRBV19; CDR3: CASSEKRGPRAAFF
V: TRBV29-1; CDR3: CSVGDSNQPQHF
V: TRBV2; CDR3: CASKGRDLTDTQYF
V: TRBV11-3; CDR3: CASGLRRGGESEQFF
V: TRBV5-5; CDR3: CASSQISGRATDTQYF
V: TRBV9; CDR3: CASSLGQGAYGYTF
V: TRBV4-1; CDR3: CASSQVPSGTYEQYF
V: TRBV9; CDR3: CASSVVALADTQYF
V: TRBV7-2; CDR3: CASSYQFAGDHQETQYF
V: TRBV30; CDR3: CAWSAAYRGGTEAFF
V: TRBV11-3; CDR3: CASSLELAGARELFF
V: TRBV28; CDR3: CASSSDTFSGNTIYF
V: TRBV5-6; CDR3: CASSLGGAGNTEAFF
V: TRBV7-2; CDR3: CASSLVLAGDTQYF
V: TRBV15; CDR3: CATSRILDSPSGNTIYF
V: TRBV6-1; CDR3: CASSAWAGNTGELFF
V: TRBV5-1; CDR3: CASSLVGGSTDTQYF
V: TRBV7-7; CDR3: CASSLGTSGGGTDTQYF
V: TRBV6-5; CDR3: CASSYAYTGELFF
V: TRBV2; CDR3: CASSVLSSNTEAFF
V: TRBV5-1; CDR3: CASSFQGYNEQFF
V: TRBV5-1; CDR3: CASSFSTGFSSGANVLTF
V: TRBV10-3; CDR3: CASQGSPPDSYEQYF
V: TRBV30; CDR3: CAWSVLQGEGQPQHF
V: TRBV9; CDR3: CASSALSGGANEQFF
V: TRBV18; CDR3: CASSPEWNPGVNSNQPQHF
V: TRBV15; CDR3: CATSNRTRAYEQYF
V: TRBV19; CDR3: CASGTENTGELFF
V: TRBV7-8; CDR3: CASSLPRAGEALSSYEQYF
V: TRBV7-9; CDR3: CASSPRQGGYTF
V: TRBV4-1; CDR3: CASSQDPGAWTGSYEQYF
V: TRBV19; CDR3: CASSTGENTEAFF
V: TRBV5-1; CDR3: CASSLEGGISFF
V: TRBV4-2; CDR3: CASSQAGFSNQPQHF
V: TRBV19; CDR3: CASAQGLTDTQYF
V: TRBV6-5; CDR3: CASSLSIGGDYGYTF
V: TRBV15; CDR3: CATSQHRTEYSNQPQHF
V: TRBV5-8; CDR3: CASSLEQGVYNEQFF
V: TRBV6-5; CDR3: CASSLPGTGIGEQYF
V: TRBV28; CDR3: CASTLRGGSTDEQFF
V: TRBV19; CDR3: CASSIKGLATNEKLFF
V: TRBV7-9; CDR3: CASSLGRQVNTEAFF
V: TRBV4-1; CDR3: CASSQPISGERDQPQHF
V: TRBV19; CDR3: CASSIRLAGGPVDTQYF
V: TRBV25-1; CDR3: CASSESVNGYTF
V: TRBV6-1; CDR3: CASSDYLGTGFDYTF
V: TRBV4-1; CDR3: CASSQDPPAVGNQPQHF
V: TRBV7-9; CDR3: CASSLGTGTEAFF